This T cell receptor beta chain was profiled in a study of post-analysis software for immune sequencing data. Study context: The cohort encompassed relapsing-remitting, secondary progressive and progressive-relapsing multiple sclerosis disease courses.

General study results and limits: Compared with controls, patients had more of 4 to 6 TRBV segments, including TRBV5-6, TRBV5-1 and TRBV20-1.

As for this clonotype: The antigen remains undetermined.

There are 13 residues in the CDR3. From germline, CDR1 is LNHDA and CDR2 SQIVND (reference sequence). TCR beta cDNA libraries had unique molecular identifiers. In TCRdb, the PCR reads were re-called with MiXCR into one record per CDR3 protein. Here the sample spans hundreds of thousands of distinct CDR3 sequences, 53% being singletons. This sequence originates from a girl aged 5-17 years with multiple sclerosis. The chain links TRBV19 to TRBJ2-4; 8 bases align to TRBD2. Matching the DNA end better, TRBJ2-7 makes the J call doubtful. The sample comprised blood. The CDR3 DNA reads TGTGCCAGTAGTCCCGTGGGACTAGTCGAGCAGTACTTC. Translation gives CASSPVGLVEQYF.